What follows are 32 T cell receptor beta chains derived from one specimen sequenced in a study of shared clonotypes between healthy human individuals. Naive CD8 cells lacked CD45RO and underwent positive selection for CCR7, leaving out terminally differentiated effector memory CD45RA+ cells. Here immunoSEQ multiplex PCR was the method, and the copy in TCRdb shows in-frame clones only, minus some. Of about 680,000 clones detected, 92% appear once; the ten largest clones hold roughly 22%. The sample comprised naive CD8+ T cells sorted from blood. These receptors came from a man aged 25-45 years in good health.

This rearrangement joins TRBV11-3 to TRBJ2-1; 11 bases fit TRBD2. The CDR3 length is 17 residues. The junction had 13 bases not matched to a gene; V was cut back by 4 bases and J by 8 bases. Per the germline V gene, CDR1 is SGHNT and CDR2 is YENEEA. Here the CDR3 DNA reads TGTGCCAGCAGCTCAATCTTAGCGGGAGGGGTAAGCGATGAGCAGTTCTTC. It is translated as CASSSILAGGVSDEQFF.

The V call is TRBV2, the J call TRBJ1-2, with D possibly matching TRBD1 (5 bases). Trimming left V 5 bases short and J 3 bases short, with 10 bases between. The CDR3 runs 13 residues. Germline V lookup: CDR1 SNHLY, CDR2 FYNNEI. This CDR3 reads CASSRDVDYGYTF. The CDR3 DNA reads TGTGCCAGCAGTAGGGACGTCGACTATGGCTACACCTTC.

CDR3 coding DNA: TGTGCCAGCGGTAGAACGTATTACGAGCAGTACTTC. It yields the protein CASGRTYYEQYF. The rearrangement links TRBV27 to TRBJ2-7, with D uncertain. Germline V gives CDR1 MNHEY, CDR2 SMNVEV (reference sequence). The germline V and J ends were trimmed by 8 bases and 4 bases, with 12 bases remaining between them. The CDR3 spans 12 residues.

Concerning this clone: Other DNA sequences from this sample encode an identical CDR3 as well. V gene TRBV27 combines with J gene TRBJ2-1; D could derive from TRBD1 or TRBD2 (5 bases each). This CDR3 comprises 13 residues. Germline loops: CDR1 MNHEY, CDR2 SMNVEV (reference sequence). Trimming pared 4 bases from V and 7 bases from J, leaving 11 bases between. Here the CDR3 DNA reads TGTGCCAGCAGTTCCCGGGGCTATAATGAGCAGTTCTTC. Its translation: CASSSRGYNEQFF.

The chain has TRBV7-8 and TRBJ2-7; D not certain. The CDR3 sequence is 15 residues long. CDR1 and CDR2 (germline): SGHVS, FQNEAQ. V was shortened by 0 bases and J by 1 base, with 10 bases between the two germline ends. DNA of the CDR3: TGTGCCAGCAGCTTAGCCATACCTAGGTCCTACGAGCAGTACTTC. It yields the protein CASSLAIPRSYEQYF.

This clone was seen more than once but under ten times. The genes are TRBV7-9 and TRBJ2-1, with 7 nucleotides matching TRBD2. V shed 5 bases, J shed 0 bases, and the junction held 4 bases outside the gene matches. Looked up from germline, CDR1 is SEHNR and CDR2 is FQNEAQ (reference sequence). The CDR3 contains 15 residues. This chain's CDR3 is CASSGRGSSYNEQFF. DNA of the CDR3: TGTGCCAGCAGCGGGCGGGGGAGCTCCTACAATGAGCAGTTCTTC.

V is TRBV29-1 and J is TRBJ2-7, with TRBD1 matching over 9 bases. Germline assignment: CDR1 SQVTM and CDR2 ANQGSEA. J was trimmed by 7 bases and V by 4 bases; bases with no gene match: 8. The CDR3 has 13 residues. The CDR3 sequence: CSVGGQGRLEQYF. CDR3 coding DNA: TGCAGCGTTGGGGGACAGGGACGCCTGGAGCAGTACTTC.

The DNA of the CDR3 is TGTGCCACCTTGGCAGTGGGCGGATCCTACGAGCAGTACTTC. Its protein is CATLAVGGSYEQYF. The rearrangement uses TRBV10-3 and TRBJ2-7, with no clear D. The CDR3 loop spans 14 amino acids. Germline V CDR1 and CDR2: ENHRY, SYGVKD. Trimming cost V 10 bases and J 1 base, with 17 bases left between them.

The chain joins TRBV27 to TRBJ1-4; 7 bases line up with TRBD1. CDR3 size: 16 residues. Trimming removed 5 bases from V and 4 bases from J; junction bases left unmatched: 10. CDR1 and CDR2 (germline): MNHEY, SMNVEV (reference sequence). The CDR3 here is CASSPIGSGGNEKLFF. The CDR3 region has the DNA TGTGCCAGCAGTCCAATCGGTTCAGGGGGTAATGAAAAACTGTTTTTT.

The rearrangement links TRBV7-9 to TRBJ2-1; either TRBD1 or TRBD2 may supply D (5 bases each). CDR3 length: 15 amino acids. From germline, CDR1 is SEHNR and CDR2 FQNEAQ (reference sequence). The V and J ends lost 5 bases and 4 bases respectively, with 15 bases between them. CDR3 coding DNA: TGTGCCAGCAGCCGACGGGAAGGGGCGTACAATGAGCAGTTCTTC. This translates into CASSRREGAYNEQFF.

This chain connects TRBV21-1 to TRBJ1-4; TRBD1, the table's D call, was not compared with the DNA. TRBV21-1 is shown as a pseudogene. The CDR3 extends over 19 amino acids. CDR3 nucleotide sequence: TGTGCCAGCAGCAGCCAGGCCAGGACAGCAAGTGCAACTAATGAAAAACTGTTTTTT. The encoded protein is CASSSQARTASATNEKLFF.

The V gene is TRBV6-1, the J gene TRBJ1-4, with D possibly matching TRBD1 (5 bases). V lost 2 bases and J lost 3, with 13 bases in between. Germline V CDR1 and CDR2: MNHNS, SASEGT. This CDR3 is built from 16 residues. The CDR3 nucleotides read TGTGCCAGCAGTGAATGGGGGAAGTCGGCTAATGAAAAACTGTTTTTT. It translates to CASSEWGKSANEKLFF.

As to this clone: Other DNA sequences of this sample code for an identical CDR3. The chain joins TRBV6-5 to TRBJ2-7, with 9 positions matching TRBD1. After removal of 3 bases from V and 2 bases from J, the junction contained 2 bases not matched to a gene. This CDR3 region has 14 residues. The germline CDR1 and CDR2 sequences are MNHEY and SVGAGI. The CDR3, as DNA: TGTGCCAGCAGTTATGGACAGGGGACCTACGAGCAGTACTTC. This translates into CASSYGQGTYEQYF.

This chain joins TRBV15 and TRBJ2-1; 10 bases map to TRBD1. CDR1 LNHNV and CDR2 YYDKDF come from the germline V gene (reference sequence). The CDR3 covers 18 residues. V shed 0 bases, J shed 3 bases, and the junction held 8 bases outside the gene matches. The CDR3 spells CATSRDEETGGFYNEQFF. CDR3 DNA sequence: TGTGCCACCAGCAGAGATGAAGAGACAGGGGGCTTCTACAATGAGCAGTTCTTC.

V usage is TRBV28 and J usage is TRBJ2-3; 7 bases map to TRBD2. J gave up 0 bases and V 6 bases, and 6 bases lay outside the gene matches. CDR1 and CDR2 (germline): MDHEN, SYDVKM. This CDR3 comprises 15 residues. This CDR3 reads CASSLADPSTDTQYF. CDR3 coding DNA: TGTGCCAGCAGCCTAGCGGACCCGAGCACAGATACGCAGTATTTT.

This chain joins TRBV11-2 and TRBJ2-7; 15 bases fit TRBD2. Germline V gene sequence: CDR1 SGHAT, CDR2 FQNNGV. The CDR3 totals 18 residues. The trim removed 1 base at V and 3 bases at J, leaving 7 bases unmatched. The CDR3 reads CASSLAGTSGRHLYEQYF. DNA of the CDR3: TGTGCCAGCAGCTTAGCCGGGACTAGCGGGAGGCATCTCTACGAGCAGTACTTC.

The CDR3 DNA follows: TGTGCCAGCAGCTCCCAGTACGAGCAGTACTTC. The encoded protein is CASSSQYEQYF. V and J are TRBV11-2 and TRBJ2-7; D unresolved. V gave up 4 bases and J gave up 4 bases, with 5 bases separating them. Germline-derived CDR1 and CDR2 are SGHAT and FQNNGV. The CDR3 sequence is 11 residues long.

The chain links TRBV7-9 to TRBJ2-7; tentatively, D is TRBD2 (5 bases). The germline V gene has CDR1 SEHNR and CDR2 FQNEAQ (reference sequence). V was shortened by 4 bases and J by 4 bases, with 14 bases between the two germline ends. The CDR3 extends over 14 amino acids. The CDR3 loop reads CASSYPQRQYEQYF. DNA of the CDR3: TGTGCCAGCAGCTACCCCCAGCGGCAATACGAGCAGTACTTC.

The chain carries TRBV28 and TRBJ2-7; 9 bases map to TRBD2. With V trimmed by 6 bases and J by 4 bases, 7 bases remained unmatched. The CDR3 is 14 residues long. Germline CDR1 reads MDHEN; CDR2 reads SYDVKM. The CDR3 reads CASRKREAWYEQYF. The CDR3 DNA reads TGTGCCAGCAGAAAGCGGGAGGCGTGGTACGAGCAGTACTTC.

The chain uses TRBV4-3 and TRBJ2-1, with 12 bases that match TRBD2. The CDR3 runs 18 residues. Germline CDR1 and CDR2: LGHNA and YSLEER. Trimming removed 3 bases from V and 5 bases from J; junction bases left unmatched: 11. The CDR3, as DNA: TGCGCCAGCAGCCATCCACTAGCGGGAGGACCGGGGCACAATGAGCAGTTCTTC. Its translation: CASSHPLAGGPGHNEQFF.

This sequence joins TRBV6-1 and TRBJ2-5, with D unresolved. The CDR3 totals 11 residues. Germline V gives CDR1 MNHNS, CDR2 SASEGT. V gave up 8 bases and J gave up 4 bases, with 8 bases separating them. The CDR3 loop is CASYSRETQYF. The CDR3 bases are TGTGCCAGCTACTCGAGAGAGACCCAGTACTTC.

The chain links TRBV5-6 to TRBJ1-1; possible D gene TRBD1, 6 bases. V was cut by 4 bases and J by 0 bases, with 16 bases left in between. Germline V gene data show CDR1 as SGHDT and CDR2 as YYEEEE. The CDR3 has 16 residues. The CDR3 DNA reads TGTGCCAGCAGCCGAGGGACAAATCAAATGAACACTGAAGCTTTCTTT. As protein: CASSRGTNQMNTEAFF.

The chain employs TRBV19 and TRBJ2-1; D possibly uses TRBD1 or TRBD2 (5 bases each). This CDR3 is 20 amino acids long. Per the germline V gene, CDR1 is LNHDA and CDR2 is SQIVND (reference sequence). Trimming left V 1 base short and J 0 bases short, with 22 bases between. In DNA, the CDR3 is TGTGCCAGTAGTATAGGTCCGGGACGGACGAGACCGAGCTCCTACAATGAGCAGTTCTTC. Translated, it gives CASSIGPGRTRPSSYNEQFF.

This clone appeared once. V usage is TRBV9 and J usage is TRBJ2-1, with D possibly being TRBD2 (5 bases). CDR3 length: 16 residues. Germline CDR1 and CDR2: SGDLS and YYNGEE. Deletions cut 6 bases from V and 4 bases from J, with 20 bases between. The CDR3 here is CASTPGVASGYNEQFF. The CDR3 nucleotides are TGTGCCAGCACCCCGGGTGTGGCCTCGGGATACAATGAGCAGTTCTTC.

The rearrangement joins TRBV6-1 to TRBJ2-7; no clear D gene. CDR3 size: 12 residues. Per germline, CDR1 MNHNS and CDR2 SASEGT. V was pared by 8 bases and J by 2 bases, with 10 bases between. CDR3: CASLWETYEQYF. For the CDR3, the DNA is TGTGCCAGCCTGTGGGAAACCTACGAGCAGTACTTC.

The rearrangement links TRBV27 to TRBJ2-3, with D perhaps matching TRBD2 (6 bases). This CDR3 has 15 residues. V lost 4 bases to trimming and J lost 1 base, with 12 bases between them. In germline, CDR1 is MNHEY, CDR2 SMNVEV (reference sequence). CDR3 DNA sequence: TGTGCCAGCAGTTGGACGGGGGAGGGCACAGATACGCAGTATTTT. Translating gives CASSWTGEGTDTQYF.

V gene TRBV9 combines with J gene TRBJ1-1, with D unresolved. The germline V gene encodes CDR1 SGDLS and CDR2 YYNGEE. With 0 bases removed from V and 4 bases from J, the gap between germline ends came to 13 bases. The CDR3 totals 15 residues. DNA for the CDR3: TGTGCCAGCAGCGTAGGTACCAGGTTAGTCACTGAAGCTTTCTTT. This codes for CASSVGTRLVTEAFF.

The chain joins TRBV28 to TRBJ1-2; D is possibly TRBD1 (6 bases). Trimming cost V 3 bases and J 3 bases, with 14 bases left between them. CDR3 length equals 15 residues. Germline values: CDR1 MDHEN, CDR2 SYDVKM. The CDR3 loop is CASSFNLGGYYGYTF. The DNA of the CDR3 is TGTGCCAGCAGTTTCAACCTGGGGGGCTACTATGGCTACACCTTC.

The chain links TRBV7-8 to TRBJ1-1; D remains ambiguous. The CDR3 has 16 amino acids. Germline CDR1 and CDR2: SGHVS and FQNEAQ. V was shortened by 1 base and J by 1 base, with 13 bases between the two germline ends. The CDR3 protein is CASSLENQKSNTEAFF. The CDR3 bases are TGTGCCAGCAGCTTAGAAAATCAGAAATCGAACACTGAAGCTTTCTTT.

The chain employs TRBV29-1 and TRBJ2-1, with 7 bases matching TRBD2. Germline-derived CDR1 and CDR2 are SQVTM and ANQGSEA. This CDR3 spans 13 amino acids. V dropped 5 bases and J dropped 6; count of bases not matched to a gene: 7. CDR3 DNA: TGCAGCGTTTCCCTGACTAGCAGCAATGAGCAGTTCTTC. It yields the protein CSVSLTSSNEQFF.

The chain is built from TRBV19 and TRBJ1-4, with TRBD1 matching over 7 bases. The CDR3 extends over 15 amino acids. The germline CDR1 and CDR2 sequences are LNHDA and SQIVND (reference sequence). The J segment lost 3 bases and the V segment lost 3 bases, leaving 4 bases of the junction unmatched. For the CDR3, the DNA is TGTGCCAGTAGTATTGGGACAGCCTCTAATGAAAAACTGTTTTTT. This translates into CASSIGTASNEKLFF.

The chain has TRBV7-6 and TRBJ2-1, with 8 bases matching TRBD2. Unmatched junction bases numbered 10, after V lost 6 bases and J lost 6 bases. The CDR3 has 15 amino acids. The germline gives CDR1 SGHVS, CDR2 FNYEAQ. The CDR3 region is CASSPSGGHSNEQFF. The CDR3 coding sequence is TGTGCCAGCAGTCCCTCGGGGGGGCATAGCAATGAGCAGTTCTTC.